This T cell receptor beta chain was obtained from a study of T cell changes during pregnancy in multiple sclerosis. Assay: immunoSEQ multiplex PCR; the TCRdb copy retains only in-frame clones and omits some. The data show some 110,000 clones, with roughly nine tenths seen just once and roughly 1.4% held by the top ten. Germline-derived CDR1 and CDR2 are SGHVS and FNYEAQ. Trimming left V 4 bases short and J 7 bases short, with 4 bases between. The CDR3 length is 11 residues. The chain carries TRBV7-6 and TRBJ2-2; D remains ambiguous. The sequence was collected from a female donor with multiple sclerosis, enrolled in a pregnancy study. Sequencing was performed on peripheral blood, taken in the third trimester of pregnancy. The CDR3 region is CASSSNGELFF. The CDR3 region has the DNA TGTGCCAGCAGCTCAAACGGGGAGCTGTTTTTT.